This passage covers 23 T cell receptor beta chains from one sample sequenced in a study of blood T cell repertoires in COVID-19. Clones were sequenced by immunoSEQ multiplex PCR, and TCRdb holds only the in-frame ones, with some missing. The sample carries a few hundred thousand clones, approximately 86% recorded once. Sequencing input: PBMCs or T cells enriched from blood (not recorded which). The receptors originated from a woman between 40 and 55 years old with acute COVID-19.

In its sample, this clone is medium-sized. V usage is TRBV7-9 and J usage is TRBJ1-2, with no clear D. The CDR3 is 11 amino acids. V was pared by 1 base and J by 6 bases, with 3 bases between. Germline V gene data show CDR1 as SEHNR and CDR2 as FQNEAQ (reference sequence). This CDR3 is CASSLVDGYTF. The DNA of the CDR3 is TGTGCCAGCAGCTTAGTAGATGGCTACACCTTC.

The V call is TRBV9, the J call TRBJ2-1, with TRBD1 matching over 9 bases. The germline V gene has CDR1 SGDLS and CDR2 YYNGEE. V lost 0 bases to trimming and J lost 6 bases; unmatched junction nucleotides: 7. CDR3 length: 16 residues. CDR3 nucleotide sequence: TGTGCCAGCAGCGTAGACGCGGGACAGGGTAGCAATGAGCAGTTCTTC. Its translation: CASSVDAGQGSNEQFF.

The chain combines TRBV5-1 with TRBJ2-7, with D possibly TRBD1 on 6 matching bases. This CDR3 is 12 amino acids long. Germline lookup yields CDR1 SGHRS and CDR2 YFSETQ. V was cut by 4 bases and J by 9 bases, with 14 bases left in between. CDR3 nucleotides: TGCGCCAGCAGCCCAGACAGGTCTTCGCAGTACTTC. Protein product: CASSPDRSSQYF.

The V and J genes are TRBV7-9 and TRBJ1-1; 9 positions agree with TRBD1. The ends lost 4 bases at V and 5 bases at J; junction bases unmatched: 5. Looked up from germline, CDR1 is SEHNR and CDR2 is FQNEAQ (reference sequence). The length of the CDR3 is 14 residues. CDR3 sequence reads: CASSSNRGLTEAFF. CDR3 nucleotide sequence: TGTGCCAGCAGCTCGAACAGGGGGCTGACTGAAGCTTTCTTT.

This chain joins TRBV9 and TRBJ1-6, with TRBD1 identical over 9 bases. CDR1 and CDR2 (germline): SGDLS, YYNGEE. V was pared by 0 bases and J by 11 bases, with 6 bases of the junction left unmatched. This CDR3 is 15 amino acids long. The CDR3 spells CASSVGDRETTPLHF. In nucleotides, the CDR3 is TGTGCCAGCAGCGTAGGGGACAGGGAAACGACACCCCTCCACTTT. The complete variable domain, with remaining parts taken from reference TRBV9 and TRBJ1-6, reads DSGVTQTPKHLITATGQRVTLRCSPRSGDLSVYWYQQSLDQGLQFLIQYYNGEERAKGNILERFSAQQFPDLHSELNLSSLELGDSALYFCASSVGDRETTPLHFGNGTRLTVT.

The CDR3 region has the DNA TGTGCCATCAGTGAGGGGCTGCTACAAGAGACCCAGTACTTC. Protein sequence: CAISEGLLQETQYF. V gene TRBV10-3 combines with J gene TRBJ2-5; unclear D gene. There are 14 residues in the CDR3. Germline V gene lookup returns CDR1 ENHRY and CDR2 SYGVKD. Deletions cut 2 bases from V and 2 bases from J, with 9 bases between.

This chain uses TRBV9 with TRBJ2-1; 8 positions agree with TRBD2. V lost 4 bases, J lost 0 bases, and 15 bases stayed unmatched. The germline V gene has CDR1 SGDLS and CDR2 YYNGEE. This CDR3 spans 19 amino acids. The CDR3 spells CASSPLVSGGFSSYNEQFF. CDR3 coding DNA: TGTGCCAGCAGCCCCTTGGTGAGCGGGGGTTTTAGCTCCTACAATGAGCAGTTCTTC. Looking up the rest from reference TRBV9 and TRBJ2-1 gives the full variable domain: DSGVTQTPKHLITATGQRVTLRCSPRSGDLSVYWYQQSLDQGLQFLIQYYNGEERAKGNILERFSAQQFPDLHSELNLSSLELGDSALYFCASSPLVSGGFSSYNEQFFGPGTRLTVL.

The rearrangement links TRBV29-1 to TRBJ2-1; D not certain. This CDR3 spans 11 amino acids. Germline CDR1 and CDR2: SQVTM and ANQGSEA. The CDR3 DNA is TGCATGTTGGAGTCCTACAATGAGCAGTTCTTC. Its translation: CMLESYNEQFF.

The V and J genes are TRBV2 and TRBJ2-5; 8 bases are a match to TRBD2. Germline CDR1 reads SNHLY; CDR2 reads FYNNEI. Unmatched junction bases numbered 11, after V lost 3 bases and J lost 5 bases. CDR3 length equals 16 residues. The CDR3 here is CASSDVGGGLQETQYF. DNA of the CDR3: TGTGCCAGCAGTGATGTCGGCGGGGGGTTACAGGAGACCCAGTACTTC.

This rearrangement joins TRBV10-3 to TRBJ1-4; possible D gene TRBD1, 6 bases. Between the trimmed V and J ends, which lost 0 bases and 3 bases, there was a span of 8 bases. The CDR3 totals 15 residues. CDR1 is ENHRY, CDR2 SYGVKD, per germline. The CDR3 DNA sequence: TGTGCCATCAGTGAGTCGGGGGCTTCTAATGAAAAACTGTTTTTT. Protein sequence: CAISESGASNEKLFF.

The table lists this clone with a count of one. V is TRBV4-3 and J is TRBJ1-1; 8 bases fit TRBD1. Germline CDR1 is LGHNA and CDR2 is YSLEER. The CDR3 has 18 residues. V dropped 1 base and J dropped 0; count of bases not matched to a gene: 10. This chain's CDR3 is CASSQGPAGGLMNTEAFF. As DNA, the CDR3 is TGCGCCAGCAGCCAAGGTCCGGCAGGGGGCCTCATGAACACTGAAGCTTTCTTT.

On this clone: This specimen includes other DNA sequences encoding the same CDR3. This chain uses TRBV7-2 with TRBJ1-1; D is uncertain. This CDR3 comprises 15 residues. V lost 0 bases and J 2 bases, leaving 10 bases between the germline ends. Germline CDR1 and CDR2: SGHTA and FQGNSA. DNA of the CDR3: TGTGCCAGCAGCTTAGCAGGTACACTAAACACTGAAGCTTTCTTT. Its protein product is CASSLAGTLNTEAFF.

V usage is TRBV5-1 and J usage is TRBJ2-2, with 15 bases fitting TRBD2. Germline-derived CDR1 and CDR2 are SGHRS and YFSETQ. The CDR3 length is 18 residues. The V gene end was trimmed by 4 bases and the J gene end by 3 bases; junction bases not matched to a gene: 7. The CDR3 nucleotides read TGCGCCAGCAGCGCGGGGACTAGCGGGAGGATGTACACCGGGGAGCTGTTTTTT. Translation: CASSAGTSGRMYTGELFF.

This sequence joins TRBV20-1 and TRBJ1-1; D may be TRBD1 (5 bases). Trimming took 2 bases from V and 11 from J, leaving 12 bases between them. The CDR3 covers 11 residues. Per germline, CDR1 DFQATT and CDR2 SNEGSKA (reference sequence). This CDR3 is CSARTVRVAFF. The CDR3 nucleotides read TGCAGTGCTAGAACTGTCAGGGTTGCTTTCTTT.

The chain has TRBV19 and TRBJ2-4, with a possible D match to TRBD2 (5 bases). CDR1 and CDR2 from the germline V gene are LNHDA and SQIVND (reference sequence). This CDR3 comprises 19 residues. V was trimmed by 0 bases and J by 0 bases, leaving 18 bases between them. The CDR3 DNA reads as TGTGCCAGTAGTATAGATTTTGGTTCGGCTAGCCGAGCCAAAAACATTCAGTACTTC. This sequence encodes CASSIDFGSASRAKNIQYF.

The gene calls are TRBV20-1 and TRBJ2-3; possibly TRBD1 for D (5 bases). The ends were cut back, 4 bases at V and 6 bases at J, with 8 bases in the middle. The CDR3 runs to 11 residues. The germline V gene has CDR1 DFQATT and CDR2 SNEGSKA (reference sequence). CDR3 in DNA: TGCAGTGCTATAGGGGTTGATACGCAGTATTTT. Translation gives CSAIGVDTQYF.

This chain connects TRBV3-1 (or the pseudogene TRBV3-2) to TRBJ1-4; D is perhaps TRBD1 (6 bases). The CDR3 spans 15 residues. Trimming took off 4 bases at V and 4 bases at J, with 13 bases between the two ends. Germline CDR1 and CDR2: LGHDT and YNNKEL (reference sequence). The CDR3 nucleotides read TGTGCCAGCAGCCCGACCACAGGGATTAATGAAAAACTGTTTTTT. Encoded protein: CASSPTTGINEKLFF.

The rearrangement links TRBV19 to TRBJ1-1; D is unresolved. V lost 3 bases and J 6 bases, leaving 17 bases between the germline ends. The CDR3 is 15 residues long. The germline V gene encodes CDR1 LNHDA and CDR2 SQIVND (reference sequence). The CDR3 coding sequence is TGTGCCAGTAGTATTTCGGTAGGGCGGGTGGCTGAAGCTTTCTTT. Its protein is CASSISVGRVAEAFF. Full variable domain (remainder filled in from reference TRBV19 and TRBJ1-1): DGGITQSPKYLFRKEGQNVTLSCEQNLNHDAMYWYRQDPGQGLRLIYYSQIVNDFQKGDIAEGYSVSREKKESFPLTVTSAQKNPTAFYLCASSISVGRVAEAFFGQGTRLTVV.

V and J are TRBV19 and TRBJ2-3, with 9 nucleotides matching TRBD1. V dropped 4 bases and J dropped 6; count of bases not matched to a gene: 8. The CDR3 loop spans 15 amino acids. Germline CDR1 reads LNHDA; CDR2 reads SQIVND (reference sequence). In DNA, the CDR3 is TGTGCCAGTAGTAATTCCTACAGGGGGCGGGATACGCAGTATTTT. This gives the protein CASSNSYRGRDTQYF. The full variable domain, its missing parts supplied by reference TRBV19 and TRBJ2-3, is DGGITQSPKYLFRKEGQNVTLSCEQNLNHDAMYWYRQDPGQGLRLIYYSQIVNDFQKGDIAEGYSVSREKKESFPLTVTSAQKNPTAFYLCASSNSYRGRDTQYFGPGTRLTVL.

The rearrangement joins TRBV11-2 to TRBJ2-7; 9 bases agree with TRBD1. The CDR3 consists of 14 residues. V dropped 5 bases and J dropped 4; count of bases not matched to a gene: 6. Looked up from germline, CDR1 is SGHAT and CDR2 is FQNNGV. Written as DNA, the CDR3 is TGTGCCAGCAGCCCCCGGACAGGGGTATACGAGCAGTACTTC. Amino acids: CASSPRTGVYEQYF.

The chain combines TRBV9 with TRBJ2-1, with D maybe TRBD1 (6 bases). The CDR3 runs 15 residues. CDR1 is SGDLS, CDR2 YYNGEE, per germline. Trimming left V 4 bases short and J 0 bases short, with 11 bases between. DNA for the CDR3: TGTGCCAGCAGCTCACAGGGAAGCTCCTACAATGAGCAGTTCTTC. It encodes CASSSQGSSYNEQFF.

The chain joins TRBV6-5 to TRBJ2-5, with TRBD1 matching over 8 bases. This CDR3 is built from 13 residues. CDR1 and CDR2 from the germline V gene are MNHEY and SVGAGI. J gave up 4 bases and V 11 bases, and 9 bases lay outside the gene matches. CDR3 bases: TGTGCCGCGAGGACAGGGAAGGGAGAGACCCAGTACTTC. Translating gives CAARTGKGETQYF.

The chain combines TRBV3-1 (or the pseudogene TRBV3-2) with TRBJ1-1; the D is unclear. Germline V lookup: CDR1 LGHDT, CDR2 YNNKEL (reference sequence). CDR3 length: 14 amino acids. Trimming left V 0 bases short and J 9 bases short, with 14 bases between. The CDR3 loop is CASSQEGSYDKAFF. CDR3 bases: TGTGCCAGCAGCCAAGAGGGCAGCTACGATAAAGCTTTCTTT.